Each of the 8 T cell receptor beta chains below was sequenced from the same sample in a study of T cells in Graves' hyperthyroidism and ophthalmopathy. From RNA transcripts, TCR beta CDR3 regions were amplified. The TCR CDR3 was amplified in a first-round RT-PCR using the HTBI primer set. TCRdb fed the multiplex PCR reads into MiXCR, producing one record per CDR3 protein. Of some 560,000 distinct CDR3 sequences listed, approximately 15% were seen once; the top ten hold less than 9.5%. Sequencing was carried out using blood. The receptors here all came from a woman in her thirties with Graves' hyperthyroidism.

This clonotype came up many times. The chain couples TRBV12-3 or TRBV12-4 to TRBJ1-1; tentative D call: TRBD1 (6 bases). Trimming shortened V by 8 bases and J by 5 bases, and 15 bases separated the two germline ends. There are 13 residues in the CDR3. The CDR3 DNA reads TGTGCCAGCGCCCGCCAGGGGAGGACTGAAGCTTTCTTT. As protein: CASARQGRTEAFF.

The table lists this clonotype with many counts. J is TRBJ2-7 and V is TRBV15; D is uncertain. CDR3 length: 13 residues. The V end was cut by 2 bases, the J end by 0 bases, with 5 bases between. Per germline, CDR1 LNHNV and CDR2 YYDKDF (reference sequence). The CDR3 protein is CATSRLVSYEQYF. In DNA form, the CDR3 reads TGTGCCACCAGCAGACTAGTCTCCTACGAGCAGTACTTC.

This clonotype was found many times. The chain is built from TRBV7-2 and TRBJ1-5, with TRBD1 identical over 8 bases. The CDR3 consists of 15 residues. The germline CDR1 and CDR2 sequences are SGHTA and FQGNSA. Trimming cost V 5 bases and J 3 bases; bases outside gene matches: 6. CDR3 bases: TGTGCCAGCAGCACCCGGACAGGGTCCAATCAGCCCCAGCATTTT. Protein: CASSTRTGSNQPQHF.

This clonotype was found many times. The chain has TRBV5-1 and TRBJ2-1, with 8 bases aligning to TRBD2. This CDR3 comprises 15 residues. Trimming removed 3 bases from V and 7 bases from J; junction bases left unmatched: 9. Germline V gives CDR1 SGHRS, CDR2 YFSETQ. CDR3 amino acids: CASSWGLVRGNEQFF. The CDR3 nucleotides are TGCGCCAGCAGCTGGGGACTAGTGAGAGGGAATGAGCAGTTCTTC.

The chain combines TRBV5-1 with TRBJ2-2; weak D call: TRBD2 (5 bases). The ends were cut back, 4 bases at V and 0 bases at J, with 19 bases in the middle. CDR1 SGHRS and CDR2 YFSETQ come from the germline V gene. This CDR3 is 18 amino acids long. Here the CDR3 DNA reads TGCGCCAGCAGCAGCCCCGTCGGGAAATTCGCGAACACCGGGGAGCTGTTTTTT. It yields the protein CASSSPVGKFANTGELFF.

This clonotype showed up many times. The chain uses TRBV2 and TRBJ1-5, with 10 positions matching TRBD1. The CDR3 extends over 15 amino acids. The V gene's germline CDR1 is SNHLY and CDR2 FYNNEI. With V trimmed by 6 bases and J by 5 bases, 7 bases remained unmatched. CDR3 in amino acids: CASSYDRGRDQPQHF. CDR3 DNA: TGTGCCAGCAGCTACGACAGGGGGCGGGATCAGCCCCAGCATTTT.

This chain uses TRBV19 with TRBJ1-2, with TRBD1 identical over 7 bases. The CDR3 runs to 15 residues. Germline V gene sequence: CDR1 LNHDA, CDR2 SQIVND (reference sequence). Trimming cost V 4 bases and J 6 bases; bases outside gene matches: 11. DNA of the CDR3: TGTGCCAGTAGTAGGACACGACAGGGCGAGGATGGCTACACCTTC. Translation: CASSRTRQGEDGYTF.

This clonotype was found many times. The CDR3 nucleotides are TGTGCTAGTGGCCTCGGCTACGAGCAGTACTTC. Protein: CASGLGYEQYF. The chain couples TRBV12-5 to TRBJ2-7; D is ambiguous. This CDR3 spans 11 amino acids. The germline V and J ends were trimmed by 6 bases and 3 bases, with 6 bases remaining between them. Germline loops: CDR1 LGHNT, CDR2 FRNRAP.